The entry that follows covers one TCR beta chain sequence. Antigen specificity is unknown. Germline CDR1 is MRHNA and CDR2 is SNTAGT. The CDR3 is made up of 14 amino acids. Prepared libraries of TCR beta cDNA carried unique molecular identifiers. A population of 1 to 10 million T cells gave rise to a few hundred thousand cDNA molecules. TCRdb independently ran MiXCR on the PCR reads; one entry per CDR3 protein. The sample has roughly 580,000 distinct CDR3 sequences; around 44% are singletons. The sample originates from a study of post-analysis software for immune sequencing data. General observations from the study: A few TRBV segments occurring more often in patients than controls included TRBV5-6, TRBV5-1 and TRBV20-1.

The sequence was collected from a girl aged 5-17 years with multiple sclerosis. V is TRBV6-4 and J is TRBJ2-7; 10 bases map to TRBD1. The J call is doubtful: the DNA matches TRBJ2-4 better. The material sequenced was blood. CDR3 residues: CASIRTGGENIQYF. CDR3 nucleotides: TGTGCCAGCATCCGGACAGGGGGAGAAAACATTCAGTACTTC.